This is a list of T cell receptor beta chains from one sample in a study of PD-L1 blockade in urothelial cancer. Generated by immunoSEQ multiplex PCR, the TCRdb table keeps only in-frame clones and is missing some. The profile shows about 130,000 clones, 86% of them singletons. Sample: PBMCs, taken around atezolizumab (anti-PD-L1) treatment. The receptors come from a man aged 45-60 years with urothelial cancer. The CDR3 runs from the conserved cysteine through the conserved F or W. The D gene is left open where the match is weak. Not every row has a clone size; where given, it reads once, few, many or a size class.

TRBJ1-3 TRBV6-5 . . TGTGCCAGCAGTTACGCTCGGAGCTCTGGAAACACCATATATTTT CASSYARSSGNTIYF
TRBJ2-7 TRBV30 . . TGTGCCGGGCGCCTCAGGGATAGCTCCTACGAGCAGTACTTC CAGRLRDSSYEQYF
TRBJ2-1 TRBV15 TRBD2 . TGTGCCACCAGCAGAGAACGCTCGGGGACTAGCGGGAGTCGTGAGCAGTTCTTC CATSRERSGTSGSREQFF
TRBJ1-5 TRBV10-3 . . TGTGCCATCAGTGAGAGTATGCCAGGGTACAATCAGCCCCAGCATTTT CAISESMPGYNQPQHF
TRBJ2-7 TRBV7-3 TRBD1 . TGTGCCAGCAGCTTGACAGGGGGGGACTACGAGCAGTACTTC CASSLTGGDYEQYF
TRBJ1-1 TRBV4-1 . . TGCGCCAGCAGCCAAAGGCAGGGCTTTGGCACTGAAGCTTTCTTT CASSQRQGFGTEAFF
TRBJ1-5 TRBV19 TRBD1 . TGTGCCAGTAGTATAGTCCCGCCAGGGGGGCAGCCCCAGCATTTT CASSIVPPGGQPQHF
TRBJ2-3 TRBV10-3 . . TGTGCCATAGGGGGTAGCACAGATACGCAGTATTTT CAIGGSTDTQYF
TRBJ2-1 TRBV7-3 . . TGTGCCAGCAGCTTAATGCAGGGCTACAATGAGCAGTTCTTC CASSLMQGYNEQFF
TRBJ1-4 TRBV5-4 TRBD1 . TGTGCCAGCAGCGTCTCAGGGGGCACGGGTGATGAAAAACTGTTTTTT CASSVSGGTGDEKLFF
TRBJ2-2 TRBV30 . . TGTGCCTGGGGACATACCCCCGGGGAGCTGTTTTTT CAWGHTPGELFF
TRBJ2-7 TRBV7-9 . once TGTGCCAGCAGCTTGCAGAGAGGACGGGAAGAGCAGTACTTC CASSLQRGREEQYF
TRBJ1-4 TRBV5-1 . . TGCGCCAGCAGCTGGGGGGAGTGGACTAATGAAAAACTGTTTTTT CASSWGEWTNEKLFF
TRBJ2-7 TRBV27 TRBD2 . TGTGCCAGCAGTTCACTACGAGCGGGAGGATACGAGCAGTACTTC CASSSLRAGGYEQYF
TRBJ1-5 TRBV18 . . TGTGCCAGCTCACCTACAGGGTTGAGCAATCAGCCCCAGCATTTT CASSPTGLSNQPQHF
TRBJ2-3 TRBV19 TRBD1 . TGTGCCAGTAGGTCCAGGGGGACCACAGATACGCAGTATTTT CASRSRGTTDTQYF
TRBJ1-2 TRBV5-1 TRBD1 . TGCGCCAGCAGCTTGGGGACAGGCAGGTCCTATGGCTACACCTTC CASSLGTGRSYGYTF
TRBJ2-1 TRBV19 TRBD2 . TGTGCCAGTAGTACCCCGTGGGCTAGCGGGAGCAATGAGCAGTTCTTC CASSTPWASGSNEQFF
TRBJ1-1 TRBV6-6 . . TGTGCCAGCAGTACCACAGGGTCCACTGAAGCTTTCTTT CASSTTGSTEAFF
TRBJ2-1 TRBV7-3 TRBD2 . TGTGCCAGCAGCGCTACTAGCGGGGGTAATGAGCAGTTCTTC CASSATSGGNEQFF
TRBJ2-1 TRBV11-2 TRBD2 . TGTGCCAGCAGCAGGGGTACCGGGACTAGCGGCAATGAGCAGTTCTTC CASSRGTGTSGNEQFF
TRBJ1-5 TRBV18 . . TGTGCCAGCTCACCACGGTCTGGGAGGGAGGGAGGCAATCAGCCCCAGCATTTT CASSPRSGREGGNQPQHF
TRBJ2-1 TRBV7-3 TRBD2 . TGTGCCAGCAGCTCAGCGGGAGGGCCCCTTTATGAGCAGTTCTTC CASSSAGGPLYEQFF
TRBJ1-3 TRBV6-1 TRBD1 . TGTGCCAGCAGTGCGGCGGACAGGGGTGACACCATATATTTT CASSAADRGDTIYF
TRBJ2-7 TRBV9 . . TGTGCCAGCAGCGTAGGGGCTAGCCCCCGGTACGAGCAGTACTTC CASSVGASPRYEQYF
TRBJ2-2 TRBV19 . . TGTGCCAGTAGTATAGGCGGATTTCTGGGCACCGGGGAGCTGTTTTTT CASSIGGFLGTGELFF
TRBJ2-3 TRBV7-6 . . TGTGCCAGCAGCTCTGTCACAGATACGCAGTATTTT CASSSVTDTQYF
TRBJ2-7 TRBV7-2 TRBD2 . TGTGCCAGCAGCTCAGGGACTAGCGGGGTAAGAGGGTTCTACGAGCAGTACTTC CASSSGTSGVRGFYEQYF
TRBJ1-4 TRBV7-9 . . TGTGCCAGCAGCTTAGCTATGGGAGGGGGAAAACTGTTTTTT CASSLAMGGGKLFF
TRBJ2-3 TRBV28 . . TGTGCCAGCAGTCAGAATACGCAGTATTTT CASSQNTQYF
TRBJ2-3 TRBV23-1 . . TGCGCCAGCAGCCCTCCGGGACACCGCACAGATACGCAGTATTTT CASSPPGHRTDTQYF
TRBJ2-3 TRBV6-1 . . TGTGCCAGCAGTGAAGCGAGCGGGAGCACAGATACGCAGTATTTT CASSEASGSTDTQYF
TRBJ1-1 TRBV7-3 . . TGTGCCAGCAGCTTGTACAAGAACACTGAAGCTTTCTTT CASSLYKNTEAFF
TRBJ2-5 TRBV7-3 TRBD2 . TGTGCCAGCAGTTTGGTGGGGGGGTTTAATCAAGAGACCCAGTACTTC CASSLVGGFNQETQYF
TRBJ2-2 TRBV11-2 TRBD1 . TGTGCCAGCAGCTTGGCCCGGGGACAGGGGTCGAATACCGGGGAGCTGTTTTTT CASSLARGQGSNTGELFF